This T cell receptor beta chain is from a study of blood T cell repertoires in COVID-19. Background on the study: Samples taken during acute and convalescent COVID-19 were collected in the United States, Italy and Spain.

Authors' methods: For nucleated cells, counts were estimated from reference gene primer amplification. Some clones are missing from TCRdb's copy, which holds only in-frame ones; the method was immunoSEQ multiplex PCR. That table supplies the V and J calls and clone size; D and trimming were determined from the DNA. The table lists about 76,000 clones, more than 75% of them singletons, with roughly 15% in the top ten. This CDR3 contains 14 residues. Between the trimmed V and J ends, which lost 5 bases and 4 bases, there was a span of 15 bases. Germline V gene sequence: CDR1 SGHAT, CDR2 FQNNGV. This clone has more than one count but fewer than ten.

Sequencing used peripheral blood. This chain connects TRBV11-2 to TRBJ2-7; tentative D call: TRBD2 (5 bases). The TCR originated in a human donor in a cohort sampled during active COVID-19. DNA for the CDR3: TGTGCCAGCAGCCGGGCAGGCGGGCGGTACGAGCAGTACTTC. It codes for CASSRAGGRYEQYF.